What follows are 12 T cell receptor beta chains derived from one specimen sequenced in a study of T cells in localized non-small cell lung cancer. The method was immunoSEQ multiplex PCR; TCRdb's version includes in-frame clones alone and lacks a portion of them. The table lists about 1,400 clones, 20% to 25% of them singletons. Sequencing used lung tumor tissue, obtained before any cancer treatment. Receptors were obtained from a male donor at least 60 years old with stage III squamous cell lung carcinoma.

The rearrangement links TRBV14 to TRBJ2-7; D gene ambiguous. Looked up from germline, CDR1 is SGHDN and CDR2 is FVKESK. V was trimmed by 2 bases and J by 4 bases, leaving 27 bases between them. The CDR3 runs to 19 residues. The CDR3 DNA reads as TGTGCCAGCAGCCAACTCTATGGGTTGGGAAATCCGACGGATTACGAGCAGTACTTC. This gives the protein CASSQLYGLGNPTDYEQYF. The variable domain in full, with the rest retrieved from reference TRBV14 and TRBJ2-7, is EAGVTQFPSHSVIEKGQTVTLRCDPISGHDNLYWYRRVMGKEIKFLLHFVKESKQDESGMPNNRFLAERTGGTYSTLKVQPAELEDSGVYFCASSQLYGLGNPTDYEQYFGPGTRLTVT.

This clone was seen more than once but under ten times. The rearrangement joins TRBV11-3 to TRBJ1-1, with D possibly TRBD1 on 5 matching bases. V dropped 4 bases and J dropped 4 bases, with 22 bases sitting between them. CDR1 is SGHNT and CDR2 is YENEEA in the germline V gene. The CDR3 is 17 residues long. DNA for the CDR3: TGTGCCAGCAGCTCCGCCCGGGACCAGGGATTGCGCACTGAAGCTTTCTTT. Translated, it gives CASSSARDQGLRTEAFF.

V is TRBV11-3 and J is TRBJ2-7; 9 nucleotides agree with TRBD2. Germline trimming cut 4 bases from V and 2 bases from J; bases unmatched to any gene: 3. This CDR3 has 14 amino acids. The germline V gene encodes CDR1 SGHNT and CDR2 YENEEA. The CDR3 protein is CASSSTSGAYEQYF. The CDR3 DNA is TGTGCCAGCAGCTCGACTAGCGGAGCCTACGAGCAGTACTTC.

This clone appeared a few times. The chain uses TRBV4-1 and TRBJ1-1; D is uncertain. Germline CDR1 MGHRA, CDR2 YSYEKL. V lost 0 bases to trimming and J lost 6 bases, with 23 bases between them. The CDR3 covers 18 residues. The CDR3 region has the DNA TGCGCCAGCAGCCAAGATCGCGGCATCCCCTATCGGGTTTCTGAAGCTTTCTTT. It encodes CASSQDRGIPYRVSEAFF.

This clone was seen a handful of times. The chain combines TRBV9 with TRBJ1-5; 10 bases match TRBD1. The CDR3 loop spans 15 amino acids. CDR1 is SGDLS, CDR2 YYNGEE, per germline. V gave up 5 bases and J gave up 10 bases; unmatched junction bases: 12. The DNA for the CDR3 is TGTGCCAGCAGTCCCCCCAGGGACAGGGGTCCCCCCCAGCATTTT. Translation gives CASSPPRDRGPPQHF.

The J gene is TRBJ1-1, the V gene TRBV23-1; D gene ambiguous. TRBV23-1 falls under the ORF class, with uncertain function. This CDR3 comprises 15 residues. V gave up 2 bases and J gave up 0 bases, with 10 bases separating them. The CDR3 region is CASSQTAVMNTEAFF. The CDR3 region has the DNA TGCGCCAGCAGTCAAACGGCAGTCATGAACACTGAAGCTTTCTTT.

This clone showed up just once. This chain uses TRBV28 with TRBJ1-5; D is undetermined. This CDR3 contains 13 residues. Between the trimmed V and J ends, which lost 3 bases and 4 bases, there was a span of 7 bases. The germline CDR1 and CDR2 sequences are MDHEN and SYDVKM. DNA for the CDR3: TGTGCCAGCAGTTTTGCGGGAAATCAGCCCCAGCATTTT. It is translated as CASSFAGNQPQHF.

This sequence joins TRBV28 and TRBJ1-5; 10 bases match TRBD1. The CDR3 has 17 residues. From germline, CDR1 is MDHEN and CDR2 SYDVKM. With 6 bases clipped from V and 2 bases from J, the junction kept 10 bases outside the gene matches. In DNA, the CDR3 is TGTGCCAGCAGCCTTGCGAGGGACAGGGGTCGCAATCAGCCCCAGCATTTT. Amino acid sequence: CASSLARDRGRNQPQHF.

V gene TRBV12-5 combines with J gene TRBJ2-7; possibly TRBD2 for D (6 bases). The CDR3 runs to 11 residues. The germline CDR1 and CDR2 sequences are LGHNT and FRNRAP. CDR3 sequence reads: CASIDGGEQYF. The CDR3 bases are TGTGCCAGCATTGACGGAGGGGAGCAGTACTTC.

Relative to its sample, this clone is medium-sized. This chain uses TRBV11-3 with TRBJ2-7; possibly TRBD2 for D (6 bases). The CDR3 loop spans 15 amino acids. Germline V gene lookup returns CDR1 SGHNT and CDR2 YENEEA. Trimming pared 1 base from V and 0 bases from J, leaving 10 bases between. The CDR3 region has the DNA TGTGCCAGCAGCTTAGTGGCGGGGACCTCCTACGAGCAGTACTTC. Protein sequence: CASSLVAGTSYEQYF.

This clone occurred a few times. The DNA for the CDR3 is TGTGCCAGCAGTTACAACTACAATGAGCAGTTCTTC. It is translated as CASSYNYNEQFF. This chain uses TRBV6-8 with TRBJ2-1, with D unresolved. Per germline, CDR1 MNHGY and CDR2 SAAAGT. Trimming pared 2 bases from V and 3 bases from J, leaving 2 bases between. The CDR3 has 12 amino acids.

Only a few counts were recorded for this clone. The rearrangement uses TRBV11-3 and TRBJ1-3, with 9 bases identical to TRBD1. The J segment lost 2 bases and the V segment lost 4 bases, leaving 6 bases of the junction unmatched. The CDR3 is 16 residues long. Germline loops: CDR1 SGHNT, CDR2 YENEEA. DNA of the CDR3: TGTGCCAGCAGCTGGACAGGGGCGATAACTGGAAACACCATATATTTT. This gives the protein CASSWTGAITGNTIYF. Full variable domain (outside the CDR3, taken from reference TRBV11-3 and TRBJ1-3): EAGVVQSPRYKIIEKKQPVAFWCNPISGHNTLYWYLQNLGQGPELLIRYENEEAVDDSQLPKDRFSAERLKGVDSTLKIQPAELGDSAVYLCASSWTGAITGNTIYFGEGSWLTVV.